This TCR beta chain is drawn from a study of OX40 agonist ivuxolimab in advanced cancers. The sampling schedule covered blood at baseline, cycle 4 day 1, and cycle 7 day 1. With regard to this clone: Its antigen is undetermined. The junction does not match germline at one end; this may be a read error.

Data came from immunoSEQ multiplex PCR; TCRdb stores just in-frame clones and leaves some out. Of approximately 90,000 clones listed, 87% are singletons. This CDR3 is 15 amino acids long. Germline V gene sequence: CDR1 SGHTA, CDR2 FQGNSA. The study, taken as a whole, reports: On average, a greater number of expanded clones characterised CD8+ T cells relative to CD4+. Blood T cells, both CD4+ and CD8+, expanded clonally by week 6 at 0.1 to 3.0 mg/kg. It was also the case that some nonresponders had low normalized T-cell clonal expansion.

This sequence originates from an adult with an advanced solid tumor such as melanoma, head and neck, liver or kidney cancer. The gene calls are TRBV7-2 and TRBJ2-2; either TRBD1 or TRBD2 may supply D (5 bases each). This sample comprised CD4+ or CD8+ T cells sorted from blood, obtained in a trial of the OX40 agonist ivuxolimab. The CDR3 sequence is CASSLEWGNPGELFF. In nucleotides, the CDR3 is TGTGCCAGCAGCTTAGAGTGGGGGAACCCCGGGGAGCTGTTTTTT.